The rows below give T cell receptor beta chains drawn from one sample of a study of T cells in Graves' hyperthyroidism and ophthalmopathy. A single record per CDR3 protein comes from TCRdb applying MiXCR to the multiplex PCR reads. The data show about 590,000 distinct CDR3 sequences, with 15% to 19% seen just once and 6.5% to 8% held by the top ten. The sequencing sample was made of blood. Source of these receptors: a woman aged 25 to 39 with Graves' hyperthyroidism. The conserved cysteine and the conserved F or W are not part of the CDR3 here. Each record gives: V gene, J gene, CDR3 protein.

TRBV27	TRBJ2-1	ASSSGTPGGFYNEQF
TRBV6-1	TRBJ1-2	ASTLGQGDYGYT
TRBV7-3	TRBJ2-6	ASSLIGGGPSSGANVLT
TRBV6-1	TRBJ2-5	AVNPGQQETQY
TRBV29-1	TRBJ2-3	SVGELRDTQY
TRBV19	TRBJ1-4	ASSIGTSPEKLF
TRBV15	TRBJ1-5	ATSRGRNSNQPQH
TRBV12-3/TRBV12-4	TRBJ2-7	ASTRLAGVLDEQY
TRBV13	TRBJ2-5	ASSALLLADTQETQY
TRBV10-2	TRBJ2-5	ASRGEGEETQY
TRBV29-1	TRBJ2-6	SVELTGRYSGANVLT
TRBV20-1	TRBJ2-3	SARDPTSGDTQY
TRBV30	TRBJ2-6	AWRAGLAGGPVT
TRBV7-2	TRBJ2-1	ASSRRLAGTFNEQF
TRBV28	TRBJ2-5	ASRTGEGETQY
TRBV27	TRBJ2-1	ASSLLAQAVYNEQF
TRBV20-1	TRBJ2-3	SAHRTSGITDTQY
TRBV7-9	TRBJ2-3	ASSFFPGDTQY
TRBV19	TRBJ2-7	ASSRAGGSYEQY
TRBV20-1	TRBJ2-7	SATPDGQGLYEQY
TRBV7-9	TRBJ2-2	ASSPYPRGMNTGELF
TRBV7-9	TRBJ2-3	ASSFRTSGPVPDTQY
TRBV29-1	TRBJ2-3	SVETSGSRTDTQY
TRBV19	TRBJ1-2	ASSLTSGTATGGYT
TRBV6-5	TRBJ2-1	ASSNTGNNEQS
TRBV3-1	TRBJ2-3	ASSQFGGGGAMDTQY
TRBV4-1	TRBJ2-7	ASSQGIISYEQY
TRBV24-1	TRBJ2-1	ATSGGTGDHNEQF
TRBV9	TRBJ1-1	ASSVAGGFHEAF
TRBV27	TRBJ2-3	ASRLGLAGGPADTQY
TRBV11-2	TRBJ1-5	ASSFEDSQPQH
TRBV6-5	TRBJ2-7	ASSYSLKTEQY
TRBV20-1	TRBJ2-7	SASFGQRSVGLYEQY
TRBV2	TRBJ2-4	ASTGQAGIQY
TRBV11-2	TRBJ1-3	ASSQDRHSGNTIY
TRBV30	TRBJ2-7	ASLRGLYEQY
TRBV19	TRBJ1-1	ASSIGGPENTEAF
TRBV20-1	TRBJ2-5	SASFQASPPWETQY
TRBV11-2	TRBJ1-1	ASSSRLGYSPEAF
TRBV27	TRBJ2-1	ASSFQLAPNEQF
TRBV9	TRBJ2-3	ASSVVIRGTQY
TRBV20-1	TRBJ2-1	SASGAGRASYNEQF
TRBV18	TRBJ2-2	ASSPRGLAGELF
TRBV5-1	TRBJ2-5	ASSLEGETQY
TRBV19	TRBJ2-1	ASSKIASSYNEQF
TRBV28	TRBJ1-5	ASRQVWSNQPQH
TRBV7-3	TRBJ2-2	ASSLRGSTGELF
TRBV20-1	TRBJ2-7	SASHHEQY
TRBV6-1	TRBJ1-2	ASSQRDPAESYGYT
TRBV3-1	TRBJ1-2	ASSQDQLNGYT
TRBV7-9	TRBJ2-1	AVRGSGSAADYNEQF
TRBV6-2/TRBV6-3	TRBJ2-4	ASSYPSTRGNIQY
TRBV3-1	TRBJ2-1	ASSHATEQF
TRBV5-1	TRBJ2-2	ASSLASAGGPNTGELF
TRBV7-2	TRBJ1-2	ASGSPNRNGYT
TRBV6-2/TRBV6-3	TRBJ2-1	ASSPVRRTYNEQF
TRBV18	TRBJ1-2	ASSEMMTDYGYT
TRBV29-1	TRBJ1-5	SVGQSGQPQH
TRBV5-5	TRBJ2-7	ARGSYEQY